Presented here are 23 T cell receptor beta chains from one specimen sequenced in a study of CD8 T cells in ankylosing spondylitis. Their antigens remain unidentified. TCRdb called the 5' RACE reads again in MiXCR, with one record for every CDR3 protein. Of some 130,000 distinct CDR3 sequences in the sample, 17% were seen once. Notes on the study in general: Among TCR beta sequences, a motif of eight highly homologous variants appeared characteristic of ankylosing spondylitis blood.

The sample taken for sequencing was blood, either unsorted or a sorted T cell fraction (not recorded which). All receptors derive from a male donor with ankylosing spondylitis.

This clonotype was found a few times. The chain links TRBV27 to TRBJ1-1; tentatively, D is TRBD1 (6 bases). Looked up from germline, CDR1 is MNHEY and CDR2 is SMNVEV (reference sequence). The CDR3 runs 14 residues. V lost 10 bases and J 2 bases, leaving 17 bases between the germline ends. The CDR3 spells CATAGLGGNTEAFF. The CDR3 DNA reads TGTGCCACCGCCGGCCTAGGGGGAAACACTGAAGCTTTCTTT.

This clonotype has just a few counts. V usage is TRBV27 and J usage is TRBJ2-7; D possibly matches TRBD1 or TRBD2 (6 bases each). V lost 6 bases, J lost 5 bases, and 14 bases lay in between. This CDR3 is 13 amino acids long. Germline V CDR1 and CDR2: MNHEY, SMNVEV (reference sequence). CDR3 coding DNA: TGTGCCAGCAGCCTCCCGGGGGCTGACGAGCAGTACTTC. As protein: CASSLPGADEQYF.

This clonotype was detected only a few times. V gene TRBV9 combines with J gene TRBJ2-1; perhaps D is TRBD1 or TRBD2 (5 bases each). Germline assignment: CDR1 SGDLS and CDR2 YYNGEE. With 3 bases removed from V and 0 bases from J, the gap between germline ends came to 16 bases. The CDR3 loop spans 17 amino acids. CDR3 amino acids: CASSGTGALSSYNEQFF. The CDR3 DNA is TGTGCCAGCAGCGGGACTGGGGCGTTAAGCTCCTACAATGAGCAGTTCTTC.

On this clonotype itself: Given a much more abundant clone one base away, this may be a read error. V is TRBV27 and J is TRBJ2-5; D unresolved. CDR3 length: 11 residues. The germline CDR1 and CDR2 sequences are MNHEY and SMNVEV (reference sequence). CDR3 sequence: CASGLGETQYF. The CDR3 DNA follows: TGTGCCAGCGGTTTAGGAGAGACCCAGTACTTC.

This sequence joins TRBV12-3 or TRBV12-4 and TRBJ2-7, with 7 bases matching TRBD2. After removal of 5 bases from V and 4 bases from J, the junction contained 8 bases not matched to a gene. CDR3 length: 14 amino acids. CDR3 region: CASSLEVAGYEQYF. CDR3 DNA: TGTGCCAGCAGTCTAGAGGTAGCGGGTTACGAGCAGTACTTC.

The chain links TRBV19 to TRBJ2-1, with TRBD2 identical over 13 bases. Germline-derived CDR1 and CDR2 are LNHDA and SQIVND (reference sequence). This CDR3 contains 14 residues. With 9 bases clipped from V and 7 bases from J, the junction kept 6 bases outside the gene matches. This CDR3 is CASEPLAGGNEQFF. CDR3 coding DNA: TGTGCCAGCGAGCCACTAGCGGGAGGGAATGAGCAGTTCTTC. Supplemented by reference TRBV19 and TRBJ2-1, the full variable domain reads DGGITQSPKYLFRKEGQNVTLSCEQNLNHDAMYWYRQDPGQGLRLIYYSQIVNDFQKGDIAEGYSVSREKKESFPLTVTSAQKNPTAFYLCASEPLAGGNEQFFGPGTRLTVL.

This clonotype was seen once. The chain carries TRBV6-6 and TRBJ2-5; D uncertain. V lost 5 bases and J 5 bases, leaving 9 bases between the germline ends. Germline V gene sequence: CDR1 MNHNY, CDR2 SVGAGI (reference sequence). The CDR3 is 12 amino acids. The CDR3 coding sequence is TGTGCCAGCAGTGCCCCCCCGGAGACCCAGTACTTC. Translated, it gives CASSAPPETQYF.

The chain joins TRBV28 to TRBJ2-3, with no clear D. V was trimmed by 3 bases and J by 1 base, leaving 11 bases between them. The CDR3 totals 15 residues. Germline assignment: CDR1 MDHEN and CDR2 SYDVKM. The CDR3 loop is CASSFLVVGTDTQYF. The CDR3 DNA reads as TGTGCCAGCAGTTTCCTGGTGGTTGGCACAGATACGCAGTATTTT.

The sample holds many counts of this clonotype. The chain joins TRBV9 to TRBJ2-2; D is uncertain. This CDR3 contains 12 residues. The V and J ends lost 0 bases and 7 bases respectively, with 4 bases between them. Germline V lookup: CDR1 SGDLS, CDR2 YYNGEE. The CDR3 bases are TGTGCCAGCAGCGTAGTGGGCGGGGAGCTGTTTTTT. Translated, it gives CASSVVGGELFF.

This clonotype occurred many times. The CDR3 is CSVKGQVFSYNEQFF. For the CDR3, the DNA is TGCAGCGTGAAAGGACAGGTATTTTCCTACAATGAGCAGTTCTTC. The chain has TRBV29-1 and TRBJ2-1, with 7 bases lining up with TRBD1. The trim removed 6 bases at V and 1 base at J, leaving 9 bases unmatched. This CDR3 has 15 amino acids. Germline V CDR1 and CDR2: SQVTM, ANQGSEA.

The sample holds many counts of this clonotype. The chain is built from TRBV29-1 and TRBJ2-7, with D perhaps TRBD1 (8 bases). The ends were cut back, 7 bases at V and 4 bases at J, with 17 bases in the middle. This CDR3 is built from 13 residues. CDR1 is SQVTM, CDR2 ANQGSEA, per germline. The DNA for the CDR3 is TGCAGCGCAGAGGACAGGGAGGGATACGAGCAGTACTTC. Its protein product is CSAEDREGYEQYF.

The chain has TRBV7-8 and TRBJ1-3; unclear D gene. CDR3 size: 9 residues. Between the trimmed V and J ends, which lost 6 bases and 9 bases, there was a span of 3 bases. Germline V CDR1 and CDR2: SGHVS, FQNEAQ. CDR3 in amino acids: CASRTTIYF. The CDR3 DNA reads TGTGCCAGCAGGACCACCATATATTTT. Drawing the rest from reference TRBV7-8 and TRBJ1-3, the complete variable domain is GAGVSQSPRYKVAKRGQDVALRCDPISGHVSLFWYQQALGQGPEFLTYFQNEAQLDKSGLPSDRFFAERPEGSVSTLKIQRTQQEDSAVYLCASRTTIYFGEGSWLTVV.

The CDR3 is CASSPSTSYNEQFF. CDR3 sequence (DNA): TGTGCCAGCAGCCCCAGTACCTCCTACAATGAGCAGTTCTTC. The chain uses TRBV11-2 and TRBJ2-1; D ambiguous. The CDR3 runs 14 residues. Trimming removed 5 bases from V and 0 bases from J, with 8 bases in between. In germline, CDR1 is SGHAT, CDR2 FQNNGV.

This clonotype showed up just once. The chain couples TRBV19 to TRBJ2-3; D not resolved. V lost 3 bases and J 2 bases, leaving 12 bases between the germline ends. This CDR3 spans 15 amino acids. The germline CDR1 and CDR2 sequences are LNHDA and SQIVND (reference sequence). The CDR3: CASSILGQFTDTQYF. The CDR3 nucleotides are TGTGCCAGTAGTATCCTTGGGCAATTCACAGATACGCAGTATTTT.

This clonotype was detected many times. The chain employs TRBV19 and TRBJ1-1, with 7 bases matching TRBD1. Germline V CDR1 and CDR2: LNHDA, SQIVND (reference sequence). The V and J ends lost 10 bases and 5 bases, in that order; junction bases with no gene match: 10. The CDR3 spans 13 residues. CDR3: CATHTGVGTEAFF. CDR3 in DNA: TGTGCCACCCATACAGGGGTGGGTACTGAAGCTTTCTTT.

This chain connects TRBV9 to TRBJ2-7, with D possibly being TRBD1 (5 bases). Germline CDR1 is SGDLS and CDR2 is YYNGEE. V was clipped by 0 bases and J by 3 bases, with 13 bases between them. The CDR3 is made up of 15 amino acids. The CDR3 DNA is TGTGCCAGCAGCGTAGGTCGGCAGGGCTACTACGAGCAGTACTTC. Amino acid sequence: CASSVGRQGYYEQYF.

The chain recombines TRBV27 with TRBJ2-1, with TRBD2 matching 13 bases. The CDR3 is made up of 15 amino acids. V shed 6 bases, J shed 8 bases, and the junction held 7 bases outside the gene matches. Germline CDR1 is MNHEY and CDR2 is SMNVEV (reference sequence). CDR3 DNA: TGTGCCAGCAGACCGGGACTAGCGGGATGGGATGAGCAGTTCTTC. Translation gives CASRPGLAGWDEQFF.

This clonotype was seen more than once but under ten times. This chain links TRBV6-2 or TRBV6-3 with TRBJ2-1; 12 bases align to TRBD2. The J segment lost 3 bases and the V segment lost 6 bases, leaving 12 bases of the junction unmatched. The length of the CDR3 is 18 residues. CDR1 and CDR2 from the germline V gene are MNHEY and SVGEGT. The CDR3 spells CASSRLAGAIALYNEQFF. DNA for the CDR3: TGTGCCAGCAGCCGACTAGCGGGAGCGATCGCTCTCTACAATGAGCAGTTCTTC.

Only a few counts were recorded for this clonotype. The J gene is TRBJ1-5, the V gene TRBV20-1, with 7 bases aligning to TRBD1. V lost 3 bases and J lost 7; bases outside the gene matches: 9. The CDR3 consists of 14 residues. In germline, CDR1 is DFQATT, CDR2 SNEGSKA (reference sequence). The CDR3 loop reads CSARDDRDWQPQHF. In DNA form, the CDR3 reads TGCAGTGCTAGGGATGACAGGGATTGGCAGCCCCAGCATTTT.

This chain joins TRBV27 and TRBJ1-2; 9 bases agree with TRBD1. The CDR3 is made up of 13 amino acids. V trimming: 10 bases; J trimming: 8 bases; junction bases outside the gene matches: 11. CDR1 is MNHEY and CDR2 is SMNVEV in the germline V gene (reference sequence). CDR3 amino acids: CATFGQGTWGYTF. DNA of the CDR3: TGTGCCACCTTTGGACAGGGGACGTGGGGCTACACCTTC.

This rearrangement joins TRBV7-9 to TRBJ2-1; D unclear. Germline V gene data show CDR1 as SEHNR and CDR2 as FQNEAQ (reference sequence). This CDR3 is built from 13 residues. V was trimmed by 5 bases and J by 4 bases, leaving 9 bases between them. For the CDR3, the DNA is TGTGCCAGCAGCCCGAGTTTTTACAATGAGCAGTTCTTC. It encodes CASSPSFYNEQFF.

The rearrangement joins TRBV7-8 to TRBJ2-7; 12 bases match TRBD2. This CDR3 has 17 residues. The germline V gene encodes CDR1 SGHVS and CDR2 FQNEAQ. Losses at the gene ends were 2 bases for V and 4 bases for J; bases not matched to a gene: 9. This chain's CDR3 is CASSLRRLAGVAYEQYF. The CDR3 bases are TGTGCCAGCAGCTTAAGGCGACTAGCGGGAGTAGCGTACGAGCAGTACTTC.

This clonotype was seen a handful of times. The chain employs TRBV9 and TRBJ2-7; maybe TRBD1 (6 bases). Germline V CDR1 and CDR2: SGDLS, YYNGEE. The V and J ends lost 3 bases and 2 bases respectively, with 15 bases between them. CDR3 length: 15 amino acids. The CDR3 spells CASSASWGPTYEQYF. As DNA, the CDR3 is TGTGCCAGCAGCGCGAGTTGGGGGCCTACCTACGAGCAGTACTTC.